These 19 T cell receptor beta chains were sequenced from one sample in a study of regulatory T cells in long-lasting Graves disease. Through Arm-PCR of CDR3 regions and iRepertoire HTBI primers, TCR beta libraries were built. Each CDR3 protein is one row after TCRdb ran MiXCR on the multiplex PCR reads. Found here are about 560,000 distinct CDR3 sequences, more than 15% of them singletons; the top ten hold more than 10%. Time point defined: newly diagnosed GD, antithyroid drugs for less than 3 months. RNA isolated from PBMCs was used to make the TCR library. These data were likewise used in another study, on T cells in Graves' hyperthyroidism and ophthalmopathy.

This specimen was peripheral blood mononuclear cells (PBMCs), taken at new diagnosis, from a patient treated with antithyroid drugs. These receptors were taken from a man aged 18 to 29 with Graves disease.

V is TRBV3-1 and J is TRBJ2-7, with 11 bases fitting TRBD2. CDR1 is LGHDT and CDR2 is YNNKEL in the germline V gene (reference sequence). The CDR3 sequence is 19 residues long. Trimming cost V 0 bases and J 2 bases; bases outside gene matches: 12. CDR3 residues: CASSQDGTSGRAAPYEQYF. The CDR3 region has the DNA TGTGCCAGCAGCCAAGATGGGACTAGCGGTAGAGCAGCCCCCTACGAGCAGTACTTC.

This clonotype has at least ten counts. The V gene is TRBV2, the J gene TRBJ1-2; 8 bases map to TRBD1. The CDR3 consists of 13 residues. Germline V gene data show CDR1 as SNHLY and CDR2 as FYNNEI. V was clipped by 6 bases and J by 2 bases; unmatched bases: 2. The CDR3 region has the DNA TGTGCCAGCAGCCGGACAGGGAACTATGGCTACACCTTC. It is translated as CASSRTGNYGYTF.

In the case of this clonotype: A far larger clone lies a single base away; this is likely a read error. V usage is TRBV10-3 and J usage is TRBJ2-1; 14 bases agree with TRBD2. The CDR3 totals 15 residues. The germline gives CDR1 ENHRY, CDR2 SYGVKD. Unmatched junction bases numbered 2, after V lost 4 bases and J lost 6 bases. The CDR3 DNA is TGTGCCATCAGTGCCGGGACTAGCGGGAGCAATGAGCAGTTCTTC. This sequence encodes CAISAGTSGSNEQFF.

This clonotype was found a few times. The chain combines TRBV7-9 with TRBJ1-2; D is perhaps TRBD1 (5 bases). Trimming pared 1 base from V and 3 bases from J, leaving 9 bases between. In germline, CDR1 is SEHNR, CDR2 FQNEAQ (reference sequence). This CDR3 contains 14 residues. CDR3 loop: CASSLVGVDYGYTF. CDR3 coding DNA: TGTGCCAGCAGCTTAGTAGGGGTGGACTATGGCTACACCTTC. The variable domain in full, with the rest retrieved from reference TRBV7-9 and TRBJ1-2, is DTGVSQNPRHKITKRGQNVTFRCDPISEHNRLYWYRQTLGQGPEFLTYFQNEAQLEKSRLLSDRFSAERPKGSFSTLEIQRTEQGDSAMYLCASSLVGVDYGYTFGSGTRLTVV.

The sample holds many counts of this clonotype. The chain uses TRBV12-3 or TRBV12-4 and TRBJ2-1; D perhaps matches TRBD1 (5 bases). The CDR3 has 17 amino acids. V was pared by 3 bases and J by 3 bases, with 18 bases between. The CDR3 DNA reads as TGTGCCAGCAGTTTGGTAGTCGGGCAGGGCTTCTACAATGAGCAGTTCTTC. The encoded protein is CASSLVVGQGFYNEQFF.

The chain combines TRBV9 with TRBJ2-7; the D is unclear. The CDR3 sequence is 15 residues long. Germline lookup yields CDR1 SGDLS and CDR2 YYNGEE. Trimming removed 0 bases at V and 2 bases at J, with 12 bases between. DNA for the CDR3: TGTGCCAGCAGCGTAGATGGTCAGTCCGCCTACGAGCAGTACTTC. It codes for CASSVDGQSAYEQYF.

This clonotype was seen at least ten times. The chain has TRBV20-1 and TRBJ2-5, with D hard to call. This CDR3 comprises 17 residues. With 2 bases removed from V and 5 bases from J, the gap between germline ends came to 24 bases. Germline V lookup: CDR1 DFQATT, CDR2 SNEGSKA (reference sequence). The CDR3 is CSARSPTPSTRRETQYF. CDR3 DNA: TGCAGTGCTAGATCCCCTACCCCTTCCACCCGACGGGAGACCCAGTACTTC.

The chain couples TRBV5-1 to TRBJ1-1; 7 bases are shared with TRBD1. Germline lookup yields CDR1 SGHRS and CDR2 YFSETQ. V lost 4 bases, J lost 7 bases, and 7 bases stayed unmatched. The CDR3 spans 13 residues. CDR3 sequence: CASSLGQESEAFF. The DNA of the CDR3 is TGCGCCAGCAGCCTAGGACAGGAGAGTGAAGCTTTCTTT.

This clonotype was found a few times. The V and J genes are TRBV4-2 and TRBJ2-1, with D maybe TRBD2 (5 bases). CDR3 length equals 16 residues. The V gene's germline CDR1 is LGHNA and CDR2 YNFKEQ. V lost 2 bases and J 4 bases, leaving 15 bases between the germline ends. In nucleotides, the CDR3 is TGTGCCAGCAGCCAATCGCAAGCGGACCCATACAATGAGCAGTTCTTC. This sequence encodes CASSQSQADPYNEQFF.

The table lists this clonotype with a few counts. Germline is not matched at one junction end, which may reflect a read error. The chain has TRBV5-1 and TRBJ2-1, with D possibly being TRBD1 or TRBD2 (5 bases each). CDR1 and CDR2 (germline): SGHRS, YFSETQ. The length of the CDR3 is 15 residues. The CDR3 DNA sequence: TGCGCCAGCAGCTTGGGGGGCTCGGGGTACAATGAGCAGCTCTTC. It is translated as CASSLGGSGYNEQLF.

The genes are TRBV20-1 and TRBJ2-2; tentatively, D is TRBD2 (6 bases). This CDR3 is 14 amino acids long. V was pared by 0 bases and J by 9 bases, with 14 bases between. Germline CDR1 is DFQATT and CDR2 is SNEGSKA (reference sequence). The CDR3, as DNA: TGCAGTGCTAGAGATCAAGGCTGGACTAGGGAGCTGTTTTTT. Its protein product is CSARDQGWTRELFF.

CDR3 in amino acids: CASSSTPTSEQFF. Written as DNA, the CDR3 is TGCGCCAGCAGCTCCACCCCTACTAGTGAGCAGTTCTTC. This chain uses TRBV5-1 with TRBJ2-1, with TRBD2 as a possible D gene (5 bases). Trimming removed 3 bases at V and 9 bases at J, with 13 bases between. Germline loops: CDR1 SGHRS, CDR2 YFSETQ. This CDR3 comprises 13 residues.

This clonotype turned up a few times. The chain has TRBV13 and TRBJ2-7; TRBD2 agrees at 10 bases. Germline V gives CDR1 PRHDT, CDR2 FYEKMQ (reference sequence). Germline trimming cut 5 bases from V and 9 bases from J; bases unmatched to any gene: 16. The CDR3 spans 16 residues. The CDR3 DNA follows: TGTGCCAGCAGCGCCGCGGGGAGCGGGAGGGCCCCCGGGCAGTACTTC. Its translation is CASSAAGSGRAPGQYF.

This chain joins TRBV4-1 and TRBJ1-4; D is ambiguous. Germline V gives CDR1 MGHRA, CDR2 YSYEKL. V was cut by 3 bases and J by 4 bases, with 12 bases left in between. The CDR3 contains 15 residues. The CDR3 sequence is CASSQFLEINEKLFF. The CDR3 bases are TGCGCCAGCAGCCAGTTTTTGGAAATTAATGAAAAACTGTTTTTT.

The chain links TRBV10-3 to TRBJ2-7, with D perhaps TRBD2 (6 bases). This CDR3 is 15 amino acids long. Per germline, CDR1 ENHRY and CDR2 SYGVKD. V lost 3 bases and J 1 base, leaving 13 bases between the germline ends. The CDR3 loop reads CAISDAAGSSYEQYF. DNA for the CDR3: TGTGCCATCAGTGACGCTGCGGGGTCATCCTACGAGCAGTACTTC.

This clonotype was picked up many times. The chain has TRBV12-3 or TRBV12-4 and TRBJ2-7; D call uncertain. CDR3 length equals 11 residues. Trimming removed 6 bases from V and 7 bases from J, with 10 bases in between. Written as DNA, the CDR3 is TGTGCCAGCAGCGGCCGGATGGAGCAGTACTTC. This sequence encodes CASSGRMEQYF.

This chain links TRBV19 with TRBJ2-1, with D possibly TRBD2 on 5 matching bases. V shed 1 base and J shed 4 bases, with 14 bases lying between them. Per the germline V gene, CDR1 is LNHDA and CDR2 is SQIVND (reference sequence). The length of the CDR3 is 16 residues. The CDR3 coding sequence is TGTGCCAGTAGTATAGTTCACTCCACTAGTTACAATGAGCAGTTCTTC. This encodes CASSIVHSTSYNEQFF.

This chain connects TRBV20-1 to TRBJ2-3, with a possible D match to TRBD1 (5 bases). CDR1 is DFQATT and CDR2 is SNEGSKA in the germline V gene (reference sequence). V lost 3 bases and J 5 bases, leaving 12 bases between the germline ends. The CDR3 totals 13 residues. For the CDR3, the DNA is TGCAGTGCTAGGGCAGGGTCAGGAGATACGCAGTATTTT. As protein: CSARAGSGDTQYF.

The sample holds many counts of this clonotype. The V gene is TRBV28, the J gene TRBJ2-7, with no clear D. In germline, CDR1 is MDHEN, CDR2 SYDVKM. Trimming cost V 5 bases and J 2 bases, with 13 bases left between them. The length of the CDR3 is 14 residues. The CDR3 nucleotides read TGTGCCAGCAGTCTCCCGGCACGGACCTACGAGCAGTACTTC. Translated, it gives CASSLPARTYEQYF.